This T cell receptor (beta chain) was sequenced in a study of blood T cell repertoires in COVID-19. Study at large: Acute-phase and convalescent COVID-19 samples originated in the United States, Italy and Spain. Sample material is recorded as cDNA or gDNA derived from T cells, B-cell-depleted T cells, or PBMCs.

Original processing notes: Scientists estimated how many nucleated cells there were by amplifying reference gene primers. This table comes from immunoSEQ multiplex PCR, and its TCRdb copy is limited to in-frame clones, with some not included. The V and J calls and clone size were taken over from that table, and D and trimming were inferred from the DNA. The repertoire consists of around 300,000 clones, with about 86% occurring once and the leading ten covering approximately 3.1%. CDR3 size: 14 residues. V lost 6 bases and J 6 bases, leaving 15 bases between the germline ends. Germline CDR1 and CDR2: ENHRY and SYGVKD. A few counts support this clone.

The specimen was peripheral blood. The J gene is TRBJ2-1, the V gene TRBV10-3; D remains unclear. The sequence was obtained from a man aged 25-45 years with active or convalescent COVID-19. CDR3 protein: CAIRPPQPGNEQFF. The CDR3 coding sequence is TGTGCCATCAGGCCCCCCCAACCCGGCAATGAGCAGTTCTTC.